Each of the 18 T cell receptor beta chains below was sequenced from the same sample in a study of CD8+CD57+ T cells in acquired aplastic anemia (dated by TCRdb to 2017 to 2018). Data came from an Illumina HiSeq 2000. Genomic DNA was used as template for profiling of TCR beta VDJ combinations and CDR3 sequences. TCRdb cleaned the public reads at Q25 with fastp, built clones with MiXCR and kept in-frame beta chains. Every entry covers one CDR3 protein and lists the most common genes and DNA from its rows. This sample lists 150,000 or so distinct CDR3 sequences; roughly half were detected once. Of the sample, roughly 12% falls within the top ten clones. Expansion of CD8+CD57+ cells had been shown by flow cytometry in the patients chosen for sequencing. Sequences were obtained from sorted CD4+, CD8+, or CD8+CD57+ T cells (not recorded which) from PBMCs. These receptors all come from a human donor with aplastic anemia.

This clonotype was seen many times. The V call is TRBV7-9, the J call TRBJ1-4; 7 positions agree with TRBD1. The CDR3 covers 16 residues. Per the germline V gene, CDR1 is SEHNR and CDR2 is FQNEAQ (reference sequence). Losses at the gene ends were 3 bases for V and 4 bases for J; bases not matched to a gene: 8. The CDR3 is CASSFDGTAINEKLFF. In nucleotides, the CDR3 is TGTGCCAGCAGCTTCGATGGGACAGCAATTAATGAAAAACTGTTTTTT.

Many counts were recorded for this clonotype. The chain combines TRBV20-1 with TRBJ1-2; D is uncertain. This CDR3 contains 15 residues. Germline V gives CDR1 DFQATT, CDR2 SNEGSKA (reference sequence). Trimming stripped 0 bases from V and 3 bases from J, with 14 bases between. The CDR3 region has the DNA TGCAGTGCTAGAGATAGTCAGACGGGAGACTATGGCTACACCTTC. This codes for CSARDSQTGDYGYTF.

The chain has TRBV6-1 and TRBJ1-1; D may be TRBD1 (5 bases). The CDR3 extends over 14 amino acids. V gave up 7 bases and J gave up 5 bases, with 17 bases separating them. Germline CDR1 is MNHNS and CDR2 is SASEGT. The CDR3 spells CASTPFSRATEAFF. In DNA, the CDR3 is TGTGCCAGCACCCCCTTCTCCAGGGCTACTGAAGCTTTCTTT.

This clonotype was recorded only once. The genes are TRBV6-1 and TRBJ2-3; TRBD2 aligns across 13 bases. This CDR3 contains 16 residues. J lost 6 bases, V lost 4 bases, and 7 bases had no gene match. Germline CDR1 and CDR2: MNHNS and SASEGT. The CDR3: CASSVGLAGPRDTQYF. CDR3 nucleotides: TGTGCCAGCAGTGTGGGACTAGCGGGGCCTCGGGATACGCAGTATTTT.

The rearrangement joins TRBV29-1 to TRBJ2-7, with TRBD2 matching over 13 bases. Judging by the DNA end, TRBJ2-1 fits better; the J call may be wrong. The CDR3 consists of 16 residues. CDR1 is SQVTM, CDR2 ANQGSEA, per germline. CDR3 sequence reads: CSGDSGLAGAYNEQFF. The CDR3 DNA sequence: TGCAGCGGGGACAGTGGACTAGCGGGGGCATACAATGAGCAGTTCTTC.

This clonotype was observed at least ten times. The chain has TRBV12-3 or TRBV12-4 and TRBJ1-1; weak D call: TRBD1 (5 bases). CDR3 length equals 17 residues. The V gene lost 7 bases and the J gene lost 1 base, with 22 bases spanning the gap. In nucleotides, the CDR3 is TGTGCCAGCACCGTACCTGGGCTGACAGTGGGGAACACTGAAGCTTTCTTT. Translating it yields CASTVPGLTVGNTEAFF.

In DNA form, the CDR3 reads TGTGCCAGCAGCTTAAGGGGGCATTATTCACCCCTCCACTTT. Its protein product is CASSLRGHYSPLHF. The J gene is TRBJ1-6, the V gene TRBV7-2, with TRBD1 identical over 7 bases. Germline V CDR1 and CDR2: SGHTA, FQGNSA. The CDR3 has 14 amino acids. The V and J ends lost 2 bases and 8 bases, in that order; junction bases with no gene match: 3.

The chain couples TRBV2 to TRBJ1-3; D gene unclear. Per the germline V gene, CDR1 is SNHLY and CDR2 is FYNNEI. This CDR3 is 14 amino acids long. The V and J ends lost 2 bases and 2 bases respectively, with 7 bases between them. The CDR3 DNA sequence: TGTGCCAGCAGTGAACTGAGAACTGGAAACACCATATATTTT. It yields the protein CASSELRTGNTIYF.

This chain joins TRBV15 and TRBJ1-6; D ambiguous. Germline V gene lookup returns CDR1 LNHNV and CDR2 YYDKDF (reference sequence). This CDR3 contains 13 residues. Trimming stripped 0 bases from V and 7 bases from J, with 4 bases between. The CDR3 sequence is CATSRDFNSPLHF. As DNA, the CDR3 is TGTGCCACCAGCAGAGATTTCAATTCACCCCTCCACTTT.

This clonotype was observed many times. The chain has TRBV19 and TRBJ1-2, with 8 positions matching TRBD1. The CDR3 contains 13 residues. After removal of 1 base from V and 8 bases from J, the junction contained 3 bases not matched to a gene. From germline, CDR1 is LNHDA and CDR2 SQIVND (reference sequence). CDR3 nucleotides: TGTGCCAGTAGTATAGGGACAGGGTTCGGCTACACCTTC. It translates to CASSIGTGFGYTF.

This clonotype was seen at least ten times. Relative to the germline gene, one junction end is altered; a read error may explain this. CDR3 protein: CSVEENRDDTEAFF. The DNA for the CDR3 is TGCAGCGTGGAAGAGAACAGGGATGACACTGAAGCTTTCTTT. The V call is TRBV29-1, the J call TRBJ1-1; D may be TRBD1 (6 bases). The CDR3 runs to 14 residues. Germline assignment: CDR1 SQVTM and CDR2 ANQGSEA.

The chain has TRBV29-1 and TRBJ2-1, with 13 bases identical to TRBD2. CDR1 and CDR2 from the germline V gene are SQVTM and ANQGSEA. The CDR3 length is 15 residues. Losses at the gene ends were 3 bases for V and 2 bases for J; bases not matched to a gene: 1. Written as DNA, the CDR3 is TGCAGCGTTGAGGGGACTAGCGGGACCTACAATGAGCAGTTCTTC. This codes for CSVEGTSGTYNEQFF.

This chain joins TRBV20-1 and TRBJ2-2; TRBD1 matches at 10 bases. Germline trimming cut 6 bases from V and 10 bases from J; bases unmatched to any gene: 11. Per germline, CDR1 DFQATT and CDR2 SNEGSKA (reference sequence). This CDR3 spans 14 amino acids. The CDR3 region is CSARRDRGGEELFF. The CDR3, as DNA: TGCAGTGCCCGCCGGGACAGGGGAGGTGAGGAGCTGTTTTTT.

This clonotype showed up many times. The genes are TRBV4-3 and TRBJ1-6, with no clear D. There are 16 residues in the CDR3. Germline V gene sequence: CDR1 LGHNA, CDR2 YSLEER. V lost 0 bases and J lost 10, with 16 bases in between. CDR3 loop: CASSQDYRVWSSPLHF. CDR3 sequence (DNA): TGCGCCAGCAGCCAAGATTATAGGGTATGGTCCTCACCCCTCCACTTT.

In its sample, this clonotype was seen many times. The chain joins TRBV9 to TRBJ1-2; possibly TRBD1 for D (5 bases). The CDR3 spans 12 residues. Germline V gives CDR1 SGDLS, CDR2 YYNGEE. Trimming cost V 4 bases and J 7 bases, with 11 bases left between them. CDR3 amino acids: CASSPGAPGYTF. The CDR3 coding sequence is TGTGCCAGCAGCCCCGGGGCACCTGGCTACACCTTC.

This clonotype was observed many times. The CDR3 region has the DNA TGTGCCAGCAGCCTCGTGGGGGGGGGGAAGTCCTACGAGCAGTACTTC. Its translation is CASSLVGGGKSYEQYF. V gene TRBV7-9 combines with J gene TRBJ2-7, with TRBD2 matching 7 bases. CDR3 length equals 16 residues. Germline loops: CDR1 SEHNR, CDR2 FQNEAQ (reference sequence). The J segment lost 1 base and the V segment lost 5 bases, leaving 11 bases of the junction unmatched.

J is TRBJ2-3 and V is TRBV2; 7 bases align to TRBD2. This CDR3 contains 14 residues. The germline CDR1 and CDR2 sequences are SNHLY and FYNNEI. Germline trimming cut 6 bases from V and 6 bases from J; bases unmatched to any gene: 9. The CDR3 loop is CASSGEGMGDTQYF. CDR3 in DNA: TGTGCCAGCAGCGGGGAGGGAATGGGTGATACGCAGTATTTT.

This clonotype was counted between two and nine times. The V and J genes are TRBV12-3 or TRBV12-4 and TRBJ2-2, with 7 positions matching TRBD2. The V gene end was trimmed by 5 bases and the J gene end by 2 bases; junction bases not matched to a gene: 8. The CDR3 covers 16 residues. The CDR3 DNA is TGTGCCAGCAGTCGGACGGGACTAACCAACACCGGGGAGCTGTTTTTT. Translated, it gives CASSRTGLTNTGELFF.